The 28 T cell receptor beta chains below all came from one sample that was sequenced in a study of beta chain features in type 1 diabetes. Study-wide findings and caveats: Significant though moderate, a shortening of TCRB CDR3s appeared in all four CD4+ subsets of Type 1 diabetes patients.

The antigens these receptors bind are not known. Of the isolated RNA, all was reverse transcribed, and so the sequenced material was expressed TCRB transcripts. The table came from immunoSEQ multiplex PCR; TCRdb's copy has only in-frame clones and leaves some out. Among around 360,000 clones, roughly 12% were seen once, and the ten largest hold approximately 0.011%. Specimen: naive CD4+ T cells from blood. All receptors come from a woman aged 18-29 years with type 1 diabetes.

There are a few counts of this clone. The chain joins TRBV7-8 to TRBJ2-2; 8 nucleotides agree with TRBD1. The CDR3 has 16 amino acids. V trimming: 3 bases; J trimming: 0 bases; junction bases outside the gene matches: 3. CDR1 SGHVS and CDR2 FQNEAQ come from the germline V gene. The CDR3 sequence is CASSLGQASNTGELFF. The CDR3, as DNA: TGTGCCAGCAGCTTGGGACAGGCCTCGAACACCGGGGAGCTGTTTTTT.

This clone has only a few counts. This chain joins TRBV19 and TRBJ2-4; maybe TRBD1 (6 bases). This CDR3 comprises 13 residues. V was clipped by 6 bases and J by 7 bases, with 13 bases between them. Germline V gene sequence: CDR1 LNHDA, CDR2 SQIVND (reference sequence). Here the CDR3 reads CASRSQGGNIQYF. The CDR3 DNA reads as TGTGCCAGTAGGTCACAGGGTGGGAACATTCAGTACTTC.

This clone has more than one count but fewer than ten. The chain has TRBV7-2 and TRBJ2-1; TRBD2 aligns across 8 bases. Germline V gene sequence: CDR1 SGHTA, CDR2 FQGNSA. This CDR3 region has 15 residues. J lost 9 bases, V lost 1 base, and 8 bases had no gene match. CDR3 loop: CASSLVMSGSREQFF. CDR3 in DNA: TGTGCCAGCAGCTTAGTTATGAGCGGGAGTCGTGAGCAGTTCTTC. Filled out from reference TRBV7-2 and TRBJ2-1, the complete variable domain reads GAGVSQSPSNKVTEKGKDVELRCDPISGHTALYWYRQSLGQGLEFLIYFQGNSAPDKSGLPSDRFSAERTGGSVSTLTIQRTQQEDSAVYLCASSLVMSGSREQFFGPGTRLTVL.

This clone was counted a few times. V is TRBV7-9 and J is TRBJ2-1; 7 bases map to TRBD1. The CDR3 runs 16 residues. J gave up 5 bases and V 4 bases, and 11 bases lay outside the gene matches. Germline CDR1 reads SEHNR; CDR2 reads FQNEAQ (reference sequence). CDR3 in amino acids: CASSSNRGEAHNEQFF. CDR3 DNA sequence: TGTGCCAGCAGCTCAAACAGGGGAGAGGCCCACAATGAGCAGTTCTTC.

J is TRBJ1-2 and V is TRBV29-1, with D possibly matching TRBD1 (5 bases). The CDR3 totals 12 residues. Trimming took 1 base from V and 8 from J, leaving 11 bases between them. Germline values: CDR1 SQVTM, CDR2 ANQGSEA. The chain's CDR3 is CSVEAAGRGYTF. The CDR3 DNA reads as TGCAGCGTTGAAGCGGCAGGGCGAGGCTACACCTTC.

The chain employs TRBV19 and TRBJ2-6, with D tentatively TRBD2 (6 bases). V lost 6 bases and J lost 2, with 8 bases in between. The CDR3 spans 14 residues. Germline values: CDR1 LNHDA, CDR2 SQIVND (reference sequence). The DNA for the CDR3 is TGTGCCAGTAGCCCGGGGGCTGGGGCCAACGTCCTGACTTTC. Amino acids: CASSPGAGANVLTF.

The chain has TRBV4-1 and TRBJ2-4; TRBD2 matches 7 bases. V shed 4 bases and J 0 bases; nucleotides not matched to a gene: 6. CDR1 and CDR2 (germline): MGHRA, YSYEKL. There are 16 residues in the CDR3. CDR3 nucleotide sequence: TGCGCCAGCAGCCCATTAGCGGGTTTAGCCAAAAACATTCAGTACTTC. Its translation is CASSPLAGLAKNIQYF.

This clone was seen a few times. The chain employs TRBV28 and TRBJ2-4; the D is unclear. This CDR3 is built from 14 residues. The germline V and J ends were trimmed by 4 bases and 9 bases, with 16 bases remaining between them. CDR1 MDHEN and CDR2 SYDVKM come from the germline V gene. The CDR3 sequence is CASSSRPRSGIQYF. The CDR3 DNA follows: TGTGCCAGCAGTTCCCGACCCCGTTCGGGCATTCAGTACTTC.

This clone was counted a few times. The junction shows a germline mismatch at one end, possibly a read error. V gene TRBV5-4 combines with J gene TRBJ2-1; tentative D call: TRBD2 (6 bases). The CDR3 extends over 15 amino acids. The germline V gene encodes CDR1 SGHNT and CDR2 YYREEE (reference sequence). In nucleotides, the CDR3 is TGCGCCAGCAGCCAGGGACTCCAATCCTACAATGAGCAGTTCTTC. It yields the protein CASSQGLQSYNEQFF.

The V gene is TRBV13, the J gene TRBJ1-1; D is ambiguous. In germline, CDR1 is PRHDT, CDR2 FYEKMQ (reference sequence). The CDR3 totals 11 residues. With 3 bases removed from V and 8 bases from J, the gap between germline ends came to 7 bases. The CDR3 DNA reads as TGTGCCAGCAGCTTCTGGCGGGAAGCTTTCTTT. Protein: CASSFWREAFF.

The J gene is TRBJ2-7, the V gene TRBV5-4, with 10 bases aligning to TRBD1. Germline loops: CDR1 SGHNT, CDR2 YYREEE (reference sequence). The CDR3 length is 16 residues. The J segment lost 1 base and the V segment lost 3 bases, leaving 7 bases of the junction unmatched. The CDR3 DNA reads TGTGCCAGCAGCTGGGTGGGGACAGGGGCGTCCTACGAGCAGTACTTC. Protein sequence: CASSWVGTGASYEQYF.

This clone has a handful of counts. The V gene is TRBV15, the J gene TRBJ2-5, with D possibly being TRBD2 (6 bases). The CDR3 totals 14 residues. V was shortened by 7 bases and J by 1 base, with 13 bases between the two germline ends. Germline CDR1 LNHNV, CDR2 YYDKDF (reference sequence). CDR3 region: CATNRGVAQETQYF. CDR3 coding DNA: TGTGCCACCAATCGCGGGGTAGCCCAAGAGACCCAGTACTTC.

V is TRBV15 and J is TRBJ2-3; 9 bases agree with TRBD2. Germline V lookup: CDR1 LNHNV, CDR2 YYDKDF (reference sequence). This CDR3 contains 13 residues. The V segment lost 7 bases and the J segment 6 bases; nucleotides outside the gene matches: 5. In nucleotides, the CDR3 is TGTGCCACCACACTAGCGGGTGCTGATACGCAGTATTTT. Translation gives CATTLAGADTQYF.

V and J are TRBV18 and TRBJ2-3; 8 bases are a match to TRBD1. Per germline, CDR1 KGHSH and CDR2 LQKENI. V shed 4 bases and J 9 bases; nucleotides not matched to a gene: 6. The CDR3 has 13 residues. The CDR3 protein is CASSLQDRDTQYF. In DNA form, the CDR3 reads TGTGCCAGCTCACTTCAGGACAGGGACACGCAGTATTTT.

The chain carries TRBV11-2 and TRBJ1-2; 8 nucleotides agree with TRBD1. After removal of 5 bases from V and 6 bases from J, the junction contained 5 bases not matched to a gene. The CDR3 consists of 13 residues. Looked up from germline, CDR1 is SGHAT and CDR2 is FQNNGV. The CDR3, as DNA: TGTGCCAGCAGCCAGGACAGGGCCCATGGCTACACCTTC. Its protein product is CASSQDRAHGYTF. Combining the CDR3 with reference TRBV11-2 and TRBJ1-2 gives the whole variable domain EAGVAQSPRYKIIEKRQSVAFWCNPISGHATLYWYQQILGQGPKLLIQFQNNGVVDDSQLPKDRFSAERLKGVDSTLKIQPAKLEDSAVYLCASSQDRAHGYTFGSGTRLTVV.

The chain carries TRBV7-9 and TRBJ1-4, with a weak D call TRBD1 (6 bases). CDR1 is SEHNR, CDR2 FQNEAQ, per germline (reference sequence). Trimming cost V 5 bases and J 4 bases, with 11 bases left between them. The CDR3 consists of 14 residues. The CDR3 bases are TGTGCCAGCAGCCTTCGACAGGATAATGAAAAACTGTTTTTT. Translated, it gives CASSLRQDNEKLFF.

This chain joins TRBV6-5 and TRBJ1-2; D gene unclear. Germline lookup yields CDR1 MNHEY and CDR2 SVGAGI. The CDR3 consists of 13 residues. V lost 2 bases, J lost 2 bases, and 6 bases lay in between. The CDR3 region has the DNA TGTGCCAGCAGTTACCGGGAGAACTATGGCTACACCTTC. Translation gives CASSYRENYGYTF.

This clone showed up just a few times. The J gene is TRBJ2-7, the V gene TRBV7-9, with TRBD1 matching 10 bases. This CDR3 is 15 amino acids long. Germline V gene data show CDR1 as SEHNR and CDR2 as FQNEAQ (reference sequence). J lost 5 bases, V lost 5 bases, and 9 bases had no gene match. Here the CDR3 reads CASSLTGTGVHEQYF. Here the CDR3 DNA reads TGTGCCAGCAGCCTAACCGGGACAGGGGTCCACGAGCAGTACTTC.

This chain links TRBV11-2 with TRBJ2-4; unclear D gene. This CDR3 region has 13 residues. Trimming took 6 bases from V and 4 from J, leaving 10 bases between them. Per germline, CDR1 SGHAT and CDR2 FQNNGV. The CDR3 reads CASRQAGKNIQYF. The CDR3 nucleotides read TGTGCCAGCAGGCAGGCTGGTAAAAACATTCAGTACTTC.

The table lists this clone with a few counts. The chain is built from TRBV7-9 and TRBJ1-5; D is unclear. CDR1 is SEHNR and CDR2 is FQNEAQ in the germline V gene (reference sequence). Trimming left V 5 bases short and J 7 bases short, with 9 bases between. The CDR3 is made up of 12 amino acids. The CDR3 here is CASSRHEQPQHF. The CDR3 DNA reads as TGTGCCAGCAGCCGCCATGAGCAGCCCCAGCATTTT.

CDR3 region: CASSLVGQATDTQYF. Here the CDR3 DNA reads TGCGCCAGCAGCTTGGTCGGACAGGCCACAGATACGCAGTATTTT. The V and J genes are TRBV5-1 and TRBJ2-3, with 7 bases lining up with TRBD1. Trimming took 0 bases from V and 2 from J; bases not matched to a gene: 3. Germline loops: CDR1 SGHRS, CDR2 YFSETQ. CDR3 length equals 15 residues.

This chain links TRBV6-6 with TRBJ1-5; D call uncertain. Germline V gene data show CDR1 as MNHNY and CDR2 as SVGAGI (reference sequence). The length of the CDR3 is 11 residues. The ends were cut back, 8 bases at V and 4 bases at J, with 6 bases in the middle. The CDR3 nucleotides are TGTGCCAGCGGCAAAAATCAGCCCCAGCATTTT. It is translated as CASGKNQPQHF.

This clone was seen only a few times. CDR3 amino acids: CAWTGGPTSGIGNEQFF. Written as DNA, the CDR3 is TGTGCCTGGACCGGGGGGCCAACTAGCGGGATAGGCAATGAGCAGTTCTTC. This chain links TRBV30 with TRBJ2-1; 10 positions agree with TRBD2. The V and J ends lost 4 bases and 6 bases, in that order; junction bases with no gene match: 15. This CDR3 contains 17 residues. CDR1 and CDR2 (germline): GTSNPN, SVGIG (reference sequence).

This clone showed up just a few times. The DNA of the CDR3 is TGTGCCAGTAGTATAGATGTTCAGCGGGGGGAGACCCAGTACTTC. This sequence encodes CASSIDVQRGETQYF. This sequence joins TRBV19 and TRBJ2-5; 8 bases match TRBD2. Trimming took 0 bases from V and 5 from J; bases not matched to a gene: 5. There are 15 residues in the CDR3. Germline V gene lookup returns CDR1 LNHDA and CDR2 SQIVND (reference sequence).

This clone turned up a few times. This chain links TRBV6-5 with TRBJ2-7; perhaps TRBD2 as D (6 bases). CDR1 and CDR2 from the germline V gene are MNHEY and SVGAGI. The CDR3 runs to 15 residues. V dropped 6 bases and J dropped 1 base, with 16 bases sitting between them. The chain's CDR3 is CASSKDVAGSYEQYF. The CDR3 DNA sequence: TGTGCCAGCAGCAAAGACGTGGCGGGGTCCTACGAGCAGTACTTC.

The chain employs TRBV18 and TRBJ2-1; TRBD2 might be the D (5 bases). Germline values: CDR1 KGHSH, CDR2 LQKENI. V lost 6 bases, J lost 6 bases, and 24 bases lay in between. The CDR3 spans 17 residues. The CDR3 protein is CASSQSLDPSLGNEQFF. The CDR3 coding sequence is TGTGCCAGCTCCCAATCGTTGGACCCTAGCTTAGGCAATGAGCAGTTCTTC.

The chain uses TRBV7-9 and TRBJ2-1; a possible D gene is TRBD2 (7 bases). Germline assignment: CDR1 SEHNR and CDR2 FQNEAQ (reference sequence). Trimming left V 5 bases short and J 4 bases short, with 21 bases between. This CDR3 is built from 17 residues. The DNA for the CDR3 is TGTGCCAGCAGCCCCATGGGGGCGGGGGCGGGTTACAATGAGCAGTTCTTC. Its translation is CASSPMGAGAGYNEQFF.

The table lists this clone with a few counts. The chain uses TRBV29-1 and TRBJ2-7, with D possibly TRBD1 on 6 matching bases. The length of the CDR3 is 13 residues. The germline gives CDR1 SQVTM, CDR2 ANQGSEA. V lost 7 bases, J lost 2 bases, and 15 bases lay in between. CDR3 protein: CSAKTGTPYEQYF. DNA for the CDR3: TGCAGCGCTAAAACAGGGACACCCTACGAGCAGTACTTC.